This T cell receptor (beta chain) comes out of a study of blood T cell repertoires in COVID-19. Study background: Material from acute and convalescent COVID-19 was sourced from the United States, Italy and Spain. Sources were T cells, B-cell-depleted T cells, or PBMCs; the material itself was cDNA or gDNA.

V lost 9 bases to trimming and J lost 1 base, with 12 bases between them. Per germline, CDR1 MNHEY and CDR2 SVGAGI. This CDR3 contains 13 residues. Methods used by the authors: Estimates of nucleated cell counts were drawn from the amplification of reference gene primers. Here immunoSEQ multiplex PCR was the method, and the copy in TCRdb shows in-frame clones only, minus some. Clone size and the V and J calls come from that table; the DNA yielded D and trimming. The sample holds about 150,000 clones, around 84% seen once. The sample taken for sequencing was peripheral blood. This receptor was taken from a woman in her 50s in a cohort sampled during active or convalescent COVID-19. The rearrangement links TRBV6-5 to TRBJ1-2; no clear D. CDR3 DNA: TGTGCCAGTGCAAACGGGGTTAACTATGGCTACACCTTC. Translation: CASANGVNYGYTF.